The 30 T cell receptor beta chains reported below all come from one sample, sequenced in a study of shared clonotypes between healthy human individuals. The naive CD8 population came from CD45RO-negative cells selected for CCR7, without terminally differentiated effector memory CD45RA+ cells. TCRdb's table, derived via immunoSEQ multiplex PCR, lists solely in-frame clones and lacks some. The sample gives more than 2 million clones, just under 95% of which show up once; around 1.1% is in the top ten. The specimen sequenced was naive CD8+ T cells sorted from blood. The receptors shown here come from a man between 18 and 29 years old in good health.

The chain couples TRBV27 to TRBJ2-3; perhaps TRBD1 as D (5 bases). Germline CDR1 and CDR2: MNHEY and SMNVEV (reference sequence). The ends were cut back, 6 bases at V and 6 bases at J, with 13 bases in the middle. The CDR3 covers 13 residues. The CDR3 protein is CASRQVLGDTQYF. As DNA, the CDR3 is TGTGCCAGCAGACAGGTTTTAGGGGATACGCAGTATTTT.

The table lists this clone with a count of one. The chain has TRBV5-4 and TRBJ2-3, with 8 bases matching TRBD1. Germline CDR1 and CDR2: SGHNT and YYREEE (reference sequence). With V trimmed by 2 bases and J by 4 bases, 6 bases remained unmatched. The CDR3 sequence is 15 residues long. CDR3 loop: CASSFGAGGPDTQYF. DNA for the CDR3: TGTGCCAGCAGCTTTGGCGCAGGGGGCCCAGATACGCAGTATTTT.

CDR3 bases: TGCGCCAGCAGCGTACAGGGGGCCGGGACCTACAATGAGCAGTTCTTC. Protein sequence: CASSVQGAGTYNEQFF. The rearrangement uses TRBV4-1 and TRBJ2-1, with 9 bases that match TRBD1. The CDR3 extends over 16 amino acids. The trim removed 5 bases at V and 2 bases at J, leaving 7 bases unmatched. Germline V lookup: CDR1 MGHRA, CDR2 YSYEKL.

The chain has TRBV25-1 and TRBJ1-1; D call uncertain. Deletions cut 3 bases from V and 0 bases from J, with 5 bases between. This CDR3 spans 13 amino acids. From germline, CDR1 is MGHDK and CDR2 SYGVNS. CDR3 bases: TGTGCCAGCAGTGACGTCATGAACACTGAAGCTTTCTTT. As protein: CASSDVMNTEAFF.

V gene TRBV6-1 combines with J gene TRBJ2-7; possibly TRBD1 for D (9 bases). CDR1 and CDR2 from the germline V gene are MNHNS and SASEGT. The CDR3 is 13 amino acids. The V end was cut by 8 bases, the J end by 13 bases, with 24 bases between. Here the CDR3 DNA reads TGTGCCAGCGGGTGGACAGGGGAGCGGGAGTACTACTTC. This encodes CASGWTGEREYYF.

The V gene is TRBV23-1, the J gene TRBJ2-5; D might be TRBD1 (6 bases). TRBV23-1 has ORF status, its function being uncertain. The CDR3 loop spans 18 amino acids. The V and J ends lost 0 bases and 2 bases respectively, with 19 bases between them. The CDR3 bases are TGCGCCAGCAGTCAATCTGACAGGTTCCGTGATTGGCAAGAGACCCAGTACTTC. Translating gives CASSQSDRFRDWQETQYF.

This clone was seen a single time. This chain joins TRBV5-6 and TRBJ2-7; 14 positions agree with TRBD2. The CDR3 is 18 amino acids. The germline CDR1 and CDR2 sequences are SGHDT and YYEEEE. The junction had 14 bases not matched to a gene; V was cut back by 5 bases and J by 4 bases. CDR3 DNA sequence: TGTGCCAGCAGACAGGGGGGACTAGCGGGAGAAGGATTTTACGAGCAGTACTTC. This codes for CASRQGGLAGEGFYEQYF.

CDR3 sequence reads: CASSLTGYTDTQYF. The CDR3 DNA reads as TGTGCCAGCAGCTTAACTGGGTACACAGATACGCAGTATTTT. The chain links TRBV7-6 to TRBJ2-3; no definite D call. Germline loops: CDR1 SGHVS, CDR2 FNYEAQ. V was trimmed by 2 bases and J by 2 bases, leaving 8 bases between them. This CDR3 region has 14 residues.

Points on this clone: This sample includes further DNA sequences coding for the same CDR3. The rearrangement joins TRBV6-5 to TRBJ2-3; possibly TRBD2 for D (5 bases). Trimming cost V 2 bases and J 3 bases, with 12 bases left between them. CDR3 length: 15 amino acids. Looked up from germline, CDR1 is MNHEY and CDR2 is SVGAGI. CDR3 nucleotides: TGTGCCAGCAGTTACGTCGGGATCGGAACAGATACGCAGTATTTT. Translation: CASSYVGIGTDTQYF.

The CDR3 is CASRESQGAPNNEQFF. The DNA of the CDR3 is TGTGCCAGCAGAGAATCACAGGGGGCGCCCAACAATGAGCAGTTCTTC. V and J are TRBV28 and TRBJ2-1, with 9 nucleotides matching TRBD1. The V and J ends lost 6 bases and 5 bases, in that order; junction bases with no gene match: 11. The germline gives CDR1 MDHEN, CDR2 SYDVKM. This CDR3 contains 16 residues.

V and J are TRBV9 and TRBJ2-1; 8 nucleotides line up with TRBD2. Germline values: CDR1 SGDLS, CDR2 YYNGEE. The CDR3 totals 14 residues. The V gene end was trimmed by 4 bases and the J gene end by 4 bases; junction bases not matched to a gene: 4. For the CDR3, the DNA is TGTGCCAGCAGCCGACGGGGGGGTTACAATGAGCAGTTCTTC. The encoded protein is CASSRRGGYNEQFF.

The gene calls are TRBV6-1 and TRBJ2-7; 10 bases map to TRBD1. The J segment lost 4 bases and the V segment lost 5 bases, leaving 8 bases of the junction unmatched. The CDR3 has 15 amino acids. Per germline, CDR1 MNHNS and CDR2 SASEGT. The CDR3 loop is CASSIAGTGEYEQYF. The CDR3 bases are TGTGCCAGCAGTATAGCCGGGACAGGGGAATACGAGCAGTACTTC.

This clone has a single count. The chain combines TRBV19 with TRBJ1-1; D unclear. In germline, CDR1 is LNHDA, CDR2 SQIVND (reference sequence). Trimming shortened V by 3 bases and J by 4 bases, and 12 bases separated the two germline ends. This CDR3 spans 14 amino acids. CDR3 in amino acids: CASSMTELGTEAFF. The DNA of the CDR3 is TGTGCCAGTAGTATGACTGAATTGGGCACTGAAGCTTTCTTT.

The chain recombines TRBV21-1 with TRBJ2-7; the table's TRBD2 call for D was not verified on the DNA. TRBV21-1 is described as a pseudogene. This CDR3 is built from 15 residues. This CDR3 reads CASIRPRSGSYEQYF. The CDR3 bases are TGTGCCAGCATCCGTCCCCGGAGCGGCTCCTACGAGCAGTACTTC.

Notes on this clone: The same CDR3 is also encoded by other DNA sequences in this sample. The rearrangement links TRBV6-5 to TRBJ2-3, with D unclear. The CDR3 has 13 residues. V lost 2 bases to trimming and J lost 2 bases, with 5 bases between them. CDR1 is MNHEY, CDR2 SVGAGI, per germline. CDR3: CASSYGYTDTQYF. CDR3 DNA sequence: TGTGCCAGCAGTTACGGATACACAGATACGCAGTATTTT.

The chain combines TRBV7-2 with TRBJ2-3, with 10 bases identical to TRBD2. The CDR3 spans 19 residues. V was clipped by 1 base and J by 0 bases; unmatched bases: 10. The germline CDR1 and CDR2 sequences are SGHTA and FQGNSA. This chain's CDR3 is CASSLVQTSGYSSTDTQYF. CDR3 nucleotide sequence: TGTGCCAGCAGCTTAGTCCAGACTAGCGGGTACTCTAGCACAGATACGCAGTATTTT.

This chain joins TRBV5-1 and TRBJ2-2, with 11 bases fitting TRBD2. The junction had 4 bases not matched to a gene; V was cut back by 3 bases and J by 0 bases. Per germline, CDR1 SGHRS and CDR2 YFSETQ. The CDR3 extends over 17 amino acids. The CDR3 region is CASSSTSGVSNTGELFF. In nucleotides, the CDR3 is TGCGCCAGCAGCTCGACTAGCGGGGTGTCGAACACCGGGGAGCTGTTTTTT.

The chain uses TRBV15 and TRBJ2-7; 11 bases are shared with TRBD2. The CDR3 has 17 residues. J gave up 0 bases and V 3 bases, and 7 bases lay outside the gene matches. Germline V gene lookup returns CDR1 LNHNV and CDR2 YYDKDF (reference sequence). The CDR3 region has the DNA TGTGCCACCAGCAGGAAGGGACTAGCGGACCACTCCTACGAGCAGTACTTC. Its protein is CATSRKGLADHSYEQYF.

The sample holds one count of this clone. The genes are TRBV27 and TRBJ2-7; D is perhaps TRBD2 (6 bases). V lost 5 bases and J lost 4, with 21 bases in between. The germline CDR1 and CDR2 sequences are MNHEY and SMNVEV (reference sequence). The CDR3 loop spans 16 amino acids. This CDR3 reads CASSHSSGEKSYEQYF. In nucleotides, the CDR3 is TGTGCCAGCAGTCACTCTTCGGGAGAGAAAAGTTACGAGCAGTACTTC.

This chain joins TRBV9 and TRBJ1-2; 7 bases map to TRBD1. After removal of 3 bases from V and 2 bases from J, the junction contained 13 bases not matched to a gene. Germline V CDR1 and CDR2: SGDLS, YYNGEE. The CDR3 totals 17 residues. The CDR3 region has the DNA TGTGCCAGCAGCGGGCCGGGACAGACGAATGTAAACTATGGCTACACCTTC. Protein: CASSGPGQTNVNYGYTF.

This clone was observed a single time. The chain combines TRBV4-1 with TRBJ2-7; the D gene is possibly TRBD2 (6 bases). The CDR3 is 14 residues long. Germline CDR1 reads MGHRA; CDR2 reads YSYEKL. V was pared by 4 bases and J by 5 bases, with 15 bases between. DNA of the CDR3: TGCGCCAGCAGCCTCAACGATGCGGGACACGAGCAGTACTTC. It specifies CASSLNDAGHEQYF.

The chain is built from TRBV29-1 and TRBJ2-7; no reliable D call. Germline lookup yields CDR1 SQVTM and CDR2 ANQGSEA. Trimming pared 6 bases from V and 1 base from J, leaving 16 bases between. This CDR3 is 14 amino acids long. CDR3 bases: TGCAGCGTGGCCTTTGGCGGCCTATCCTACGAGCAGTACTTC. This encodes CSVAFGGLSYEQYF.

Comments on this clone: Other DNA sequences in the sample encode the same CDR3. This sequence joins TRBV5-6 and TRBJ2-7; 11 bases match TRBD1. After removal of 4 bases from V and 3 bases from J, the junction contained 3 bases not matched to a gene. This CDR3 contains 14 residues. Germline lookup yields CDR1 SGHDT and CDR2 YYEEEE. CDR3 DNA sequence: TGTGCCAGCAGCGTTGGGACAGGGGGCTACGAGCAGTACTTC. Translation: CASSVGTGGYEQYF. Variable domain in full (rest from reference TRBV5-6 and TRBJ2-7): DAGVTQSPTHLIKTRGQQVTLRCSPKSGHDTVSWYQQALGQGPQFIFQYYEEEERQRGNFPDRFSGHQFPNYSSELNVNALLLGDSALYLCASSVGTGGYEQYFGPGTRLTVT.

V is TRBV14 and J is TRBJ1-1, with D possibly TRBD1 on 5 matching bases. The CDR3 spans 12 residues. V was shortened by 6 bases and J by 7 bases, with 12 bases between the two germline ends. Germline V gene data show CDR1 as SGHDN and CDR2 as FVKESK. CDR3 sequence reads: CASSRQGNEAFF. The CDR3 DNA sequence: TGTGCCAGCAGTCGTCAGGGTAATGAAGCTTTCTTT.

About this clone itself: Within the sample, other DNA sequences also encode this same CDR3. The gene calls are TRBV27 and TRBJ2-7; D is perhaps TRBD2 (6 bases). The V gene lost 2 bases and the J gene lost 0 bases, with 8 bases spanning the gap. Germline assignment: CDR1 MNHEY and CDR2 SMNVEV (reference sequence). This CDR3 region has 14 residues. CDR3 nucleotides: TGTGCCAGCAGTTTAGTCGGGAGCTCCTACGAGCAGTACTTC. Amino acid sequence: CASSLVGSSYEQYF.

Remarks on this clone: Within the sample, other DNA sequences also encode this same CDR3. DNA for the CDR3: TGTGCCAGTAGTATAGGCGGGACTTCGTACGAGCAGTACTTC. This sequence encodes CASSIGGTSYEQYF. The V gene is TRBV19, the J gene TRBJ2-7, with a weak D call TRBD2 (6 bases). CDR1 and CDR2 (germline): LNHDA, SQIVND (reference sequence). The length of the CDR3 is 14 residues. Between the trimmed V and J ends, which lost 1 base and 4 bases, there was a span of 11 bases.

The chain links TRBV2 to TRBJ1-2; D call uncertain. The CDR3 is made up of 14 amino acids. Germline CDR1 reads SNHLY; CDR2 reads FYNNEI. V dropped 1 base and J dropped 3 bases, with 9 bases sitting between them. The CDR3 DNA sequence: TGTGCCAGCAGTGAAGTGGAGGGAGACTATGGCTACACCTTC. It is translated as CASSEVEGDYGYTF.

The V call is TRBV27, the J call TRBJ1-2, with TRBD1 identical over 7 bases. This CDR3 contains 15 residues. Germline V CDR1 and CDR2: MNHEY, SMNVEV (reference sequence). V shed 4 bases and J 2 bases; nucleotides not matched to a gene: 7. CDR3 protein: CASSSTGLWNYGYTF. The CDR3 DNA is TGTGCCAGCAGTTCGACAGGGTTGTGGAACTATGGCTACACCTTC.

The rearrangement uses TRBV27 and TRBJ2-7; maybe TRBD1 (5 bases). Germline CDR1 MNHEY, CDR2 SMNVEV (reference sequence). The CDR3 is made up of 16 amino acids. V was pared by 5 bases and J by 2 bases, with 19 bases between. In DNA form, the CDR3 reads TGTGCCAGCAGTCCTAGGGCCCCAGGGTCCACCTACGAGCAGTACTTC. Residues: CASSPRAPGSTYEQYF.

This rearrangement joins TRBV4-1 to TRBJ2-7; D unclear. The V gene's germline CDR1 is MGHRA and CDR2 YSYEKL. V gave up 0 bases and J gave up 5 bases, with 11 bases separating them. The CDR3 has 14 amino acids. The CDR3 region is CASSQDEKGNEQYF. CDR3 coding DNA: TGCGCCAGCAGCCAAGACGAGAAAGGGAACGAGCAGTACTTC.